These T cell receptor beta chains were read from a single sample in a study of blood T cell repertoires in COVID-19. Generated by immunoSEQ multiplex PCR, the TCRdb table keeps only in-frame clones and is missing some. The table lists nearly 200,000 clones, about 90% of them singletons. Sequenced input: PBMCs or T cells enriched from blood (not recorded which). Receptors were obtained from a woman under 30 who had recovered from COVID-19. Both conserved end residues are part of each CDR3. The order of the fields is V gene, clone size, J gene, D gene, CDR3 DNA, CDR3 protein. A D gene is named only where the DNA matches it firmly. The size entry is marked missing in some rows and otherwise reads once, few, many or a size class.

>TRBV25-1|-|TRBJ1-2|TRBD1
TGTGCCAGCAGTGAATGGAGACAGGGTAACTATGGCTACACCTTC
CASSEWRQGNYGYTF
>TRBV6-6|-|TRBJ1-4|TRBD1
TGTGCCAGCAGTTACAGGGGGCCTAATGAAAAACTGTTTTTT
CASSYRGPNEKLFF
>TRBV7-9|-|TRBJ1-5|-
TGTGCCAGCAGCTTATCAGGGTCCGATCAGCCCCAGCATTTT
CASSLSGSDQPQHF
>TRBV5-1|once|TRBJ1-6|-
TGCGCCAGCAGCTTGGCCTGGCGGGTTTCACCCCTCCACTTT
CASSLAWRVSPLHF
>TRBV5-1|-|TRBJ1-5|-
TGCGCCAGCAGCTTGTCCGGGGAGCGCAATCAGCCCCAGCATTTT
CASSLSGERNQPQHF
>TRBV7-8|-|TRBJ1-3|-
TGTGCCAGCAGCTTAAGGGGGGGTTCTCCCTCCTCTGGAAACACCATATATTTT
CASSLRGGSPSSGNTIYF
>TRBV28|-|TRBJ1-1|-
TGTGCCAGCAGTATCGACACGAACACTGAAGCTTTCTTT
CASSIDTNTEAFF
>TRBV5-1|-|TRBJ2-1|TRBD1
TGCGCCAGCAGCTCAAGACAGGGCTACTACAATGAGCAGTTCTTC
CASSSRQGYYNEQFF
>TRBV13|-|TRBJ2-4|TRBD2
TGTGCCAGCAGCTTAGCGGGGACTAGCCTGACTCAGAACATTCAGTACTTC
CASSLAGTSLTQNIQYF
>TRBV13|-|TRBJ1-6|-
TGTGCCAGCAGCTCCTACAGTTCCTATAATTCACCCCTCCACTTT
CASSSYSSYNSPLHF
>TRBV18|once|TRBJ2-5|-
TGTGCCAGCTCCCCGACAGGATTTGAGACCCAGTACTTC
CASSPTGFETQYF
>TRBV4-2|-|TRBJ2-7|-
TGTGCCAGCAGCCACCTAGGGGGTGTATCCTACGAGCAGTACTTC
CASSHLGGVSYEQYF
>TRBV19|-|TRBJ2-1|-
TGTGCCAGTAGCCGTAGACGGGTGGGCAATGAGCAGTTCTTC
CASSRRRVGNEQFF
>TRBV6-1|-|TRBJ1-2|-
TGTGCCAGCAGTGAAGTTCTCAGTTTTAACTATGGCTACACCTTC
CASSEVLSFNYGYTF
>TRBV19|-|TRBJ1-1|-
TGTGCCAGTAGAAAGACCGGGGGCACTGAAGCTTTCTTT
CASRKTGGTEAFF
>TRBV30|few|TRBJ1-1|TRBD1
TGTGCCTGGAGTGTAGGTGGGACAGCGAACACTGAAGCTTTCTTT
CAWSVGGTANTEAFF
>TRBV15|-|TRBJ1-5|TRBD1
TGTGCCACCAGGCCTGACAGGGGGAATCAGCCCCAGCATTTT
CATRPDRGNQPQHF
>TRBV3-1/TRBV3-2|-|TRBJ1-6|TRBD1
TGTGCCAGCAGCTCGACAGGGGGATATAATTCACCCCTCCACTTT
CASSSTGGYNSPLHF
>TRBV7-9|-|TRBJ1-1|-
TGTGCCAGCAGCTTGGGGAGTCACTCTGAAGCTTTCTTT
CASSLGSHSEAFF
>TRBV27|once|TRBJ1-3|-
TGTGCCAGCAGTTCCGCGACAGGAGGAAACACCATATATTTT
CASSSATGGNTIYF
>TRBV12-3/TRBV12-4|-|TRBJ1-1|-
TGTGCCAGCAGGCGGGGGACCCCTGGTGAAGCTTTCTTT
CASRRGTPGEAFF
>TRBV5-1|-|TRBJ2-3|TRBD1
TGCGCCAGCAGCTTCGGGACAGGATCGGATACGCAGTATTTT
CASSFGTGSDTQYF
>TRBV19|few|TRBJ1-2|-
TGTGCCAGTAGTATAGGAGTTCGGGACACATATGGCTACACCTTC
CASSIGVRDTYGYTF
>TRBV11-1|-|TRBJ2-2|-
-
CASSKSMTSVLFF
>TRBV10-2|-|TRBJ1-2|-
TGCGCCAGCAGTGATGGGGGCGGCGCATATGGCTACACCTTC
CASSDGGGAYGYTF
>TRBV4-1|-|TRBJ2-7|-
TGCGCCAGCAGCCAAGGAGGGTCCTCTCTCTACGAGCAGTACTTC
CASSQGGSSLYEQYF
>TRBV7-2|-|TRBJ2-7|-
TGTGCCAGCAGCTTTTCGGGTCAAAGGGGTGACGAGCAGTACTTC
CASSFSGQRGDEQYF
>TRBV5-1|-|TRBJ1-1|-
TGCGCCAGCAGCCCGGGAGCCCGGGACCTCCGGGAAGCTTTCTTT
CASSPGARDLREAFF
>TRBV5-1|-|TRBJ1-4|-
TGCGCCAGCAGCTTACGGCCCGGGGAAAAACTGTTTTTT
CASSLRPGEKLFF
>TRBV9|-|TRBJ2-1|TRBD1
TGTGCCAGCAGTGGGGACAGTAATGAGCAGTTCTTC
CASSGDSNEQFF
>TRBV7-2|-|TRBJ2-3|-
TGTGCCAGCAGTCTCGGGGGACGAGATACGCAGTATTTT
CASSLGGRDTQYF
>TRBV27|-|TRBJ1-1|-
TGTGCCAGCAGCGCAGACAGACCGAACACTGAAGCTTTCTTT
CASSADRPNTEAFF
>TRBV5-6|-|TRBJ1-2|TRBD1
TGTGCCAGCAGCTCCCCGGGACAGGGAACTAACTATGGCTACACCTTC
CASSSPGQGTNYGYTF
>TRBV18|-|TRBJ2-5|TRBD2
TGTGCCAGCTCACCACAAGGGACTAGCGGGGGGGAGTACCAAGAGACCCAGTACTTC
CASSPQGTSGGEYQETQYF
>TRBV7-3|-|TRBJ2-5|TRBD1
TGTGCCAGCAGCTTAGCCGGGACAGGGGGAGAGACCCAGTACTTC
CASSLAGTGGETQYF
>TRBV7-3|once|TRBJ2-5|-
TGTGCCAGCAGCCGGACTCTCCTAGAGACCCAGTACTTC
CASSRTLLETQYF
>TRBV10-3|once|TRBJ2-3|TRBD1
TGTGCCATCAGTGAGACACAGGGGGTGGTAGATACGCAGTATTTT
CAISETQGVVDTQYF
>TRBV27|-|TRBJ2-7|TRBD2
TGTGCCAGCAGTTTCCTAGCGGACCACCCGGAGCAGTACTTC
CASSFLADHPEQYF
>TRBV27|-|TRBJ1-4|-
TGTGCCAGCAGCCGGGACGGGGGGTGGGAAAAACTGTTTTTT
CASSRDGGWEKLFF
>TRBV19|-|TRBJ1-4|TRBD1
TGTGCCAGTAGCGGACAGGCAACTAATGAAAAACTGTTTTTT
CASSGQATNEKLFF
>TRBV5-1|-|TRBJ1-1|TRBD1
TGCGCCAGCAGCTTGGCGGAGACAGGGTTTTTTACTGAAGCTTTCTTT
CASSLAETGFFTEAFF
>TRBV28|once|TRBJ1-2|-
TGTGCCAGCAGACCTAGAGGTGCAGGGGCGGATGGCTACACCTTC
CASRPRGAGADGYTF
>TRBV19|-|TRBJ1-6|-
TGTGCCAGTCGGTTACGGAGTGTGGATTCACCCCTCCACTTT
CASRLRSVDSPLHF
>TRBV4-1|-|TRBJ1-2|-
TGCGCCAGCAGACCCACTTCTACAGGAAATGGCTACACCTTC
CASRPTSTGNGYTF
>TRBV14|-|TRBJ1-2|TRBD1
TGTGCCAGCAGCCAAACGAATTACAGGGGCCCCTCTAACTATGGCTACACCTTC
CASSQTNYRGPSNYGYTF
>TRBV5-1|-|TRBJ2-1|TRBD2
TGCGCCAGCAGGAGAACTAGCGGGGCGGATGAGCAGTTCTTC
CASRRTSGADEQFF
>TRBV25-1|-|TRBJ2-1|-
TGTGCCAGCAGTGAGGGGCGGTACAATGAGCAGTTCTTC
CASSEGRYNEQFF
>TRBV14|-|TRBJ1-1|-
TGTGCCAGCAGCCGGAGAGCCGGGAGGGGTGAAGCTTTCTTT
CASSRRAGRGEAFF